The next 3 T cell receptor beta chains were all read from a single sample in a study of technical replicates of blood from four donors. Assay: immunoSEQ multiplex PCR; the TCRdb copy retains only in-frame clones and omits some. The sample shows tens of thousands of clones, around nine tenths of them seen only once. Sequenced input: PBMCs. These TCRs come from a human donor in good health. Some clones in this sample may be carry-over from other donors' samples.

V usage is TRBV10-3 and J usage is TRBJ2-3; a weak D match, TRBD2 (5 bases). Between the trimmed V and J ends, which lost 8 bases and 0 bases, there was a span of 15 bases. CDR3 length: 15 amino acids. CDR1 and CDR2 (germline): ENHRY, SYGVKD. The CDR3 here is CAIRDGLSSTDTQYF. The CDR3 nucleotides are TGTGCCATCCGGGATGGACTGTCTAGCACAGATACGCAGTATTTT.

The chain carries TRBV2 and TRBJ2-5, with 8 bases fitting TRBD2. Per the germline V gene, CDR1 is SNHLY and CDR2 is FYNNEI. This CDR3 has 15 amino acids. V shed 4 bases and J 4 bases; nucleotides not matched to a gene: 8. The CDR3: CASSVNGGATETQYF. The CDR3 DNA follows: TGTGCCAGCAGTGTTAACGGGGGGGCCACAGAGACCCAGTACTTC.

This clone has only one observation. The chain is built from TRBV5-1 and TRBJ2-3; the match to TRBD2 covers 7 bases. CDR1 and CDR2 from the germline V gene are SGHRS and YFSETQ. The V and J ends lost 7 bases and 8 bases, in that order; junction bases with no gene match: 7. This CDR3 is built from 12 residues. The CDR3 loop reads CASGPSGGTQYF. The CDR3 bases are TGCGCCAGCGGACCTAGCGGCGGTACGCAGTATTTT. Together with reference TRBV5-1 and TRBJ2-3, the CDR3 gives the full variable domain: KAGVTQTPRYLIKTRGQQVTLSCSPISGHRSVSWYQQTPGQGLQFLFEYFSETQRNKGNFPGRFSGRQFSNSRSEMNVSTLELGDSALYLCASGPSGGTQYFGPGTRLTVL.